A single sample is the source of the 21 T cell receptor beta chains below, sequenced in a study of shared clonotypes between healthy human individuals (dated by TCRdb to about 2020). The library was prepared using the immunoSEQ multiplex PCR assay. Held by TCRdb, this immuneACCESS table contains in-frame sequences only and omits some clones. Under half of the omission traces to an unresolved V gene where checked; the cause of the rest is unknown. The sample table contains around 2.1 million clones; only one count was recorded for about 93% of them. The leading ten clones occupy around 1.7% of the sample. For the CD8 naive samples, CD45RO-negative cells were positively selected for CCR7, yielding a CD45RA+CCR7+ population from which TemRA cells were excluded. Source material: naive CD8+ T cells from PBMCs. In light of the paper, this sample's cell subset or site label describes: CD45RA+CCR7+. These receptors originate from a man in his late teens or twenties in good health. Some clones in this sample may be carry-over from other donors' samples.

The chain uses TRBV28 and TRBJ2-1, with 10 bases fitting TRBD2. Trimming cost V 5 bases and J 2 bases; bases outside gene matches: 15. CDR1 is MDHEN, CDR2 SYDVKM, per germline. The CDR3 has 19 amino acids. The CDR3 DNA reads TGTGCCAGCAGTGGACCGGGACTAGCGCGAGAAGGGACCTACAATGAGCAGTTCTTC. It translates to CASSGPGLAREGTYNEQFF. The whole variable domain, remainder taken from reference TRBV28 and TRBJ2-1, is DVKVTQSSRYLVKRTGEKVFLECVQDMDHENMFWYRQDPGLGLRLIYFSYDVKMKEKGDIPEGYSVSREKKERFSLILESASTNQTSMYLCASSGPGLAREGTYNEQFFGPGTRLTVL.

CDR3 protein: CASSGVRGLRNEQFF. The CDR3 DNA is TGTGCCAGCAGCGGGGTCAGGGGGCTGCGGAATGAGCAGTTCTTC. The chain combines TRBV25-1 with TRBJ2-1; 8 bases are a match to TRBD1. The CDR3 consists of 15 residues. The trim removed 6 bases at V and 7 bases at J, leaving 11 bases unmatched. Germline-derived CDR1 and CDR2 are MGHDK and SYGVNS.

Comments on this clone: This sample includes further DNA sequences coding for the same CDR3. The V gene is TRBV27, the J gene TRBJ2-1; tentative D call: TRBD1 (5 bases). The CDR3 loop spans 13 amino acids. The V and J ends lost 2 bases and 6 bases respectively, with 8 bases between them. Germline-derived CDR1 and CDR2 are MNHEY and SMNVEV (reference sequence). The CDR3 here is CASSLGRANEQFF. The DNA for the CDR3 is TGTGCCAGCAGTTTAGGCAGGGCCAATGAGCAGTTCTTC.

The chain carries TRBV5-4 and TRBJ2-1, with 7 nucleotides matching TRBD2. The germline V gene encodes CDR1 SGHNT and CDR2 YYREEE (reference sequence). V shed 7 bases, J shed 3 bases, and the junction held 4 bases outside the gene matches. The CDR3 consists of 13 residues. Written as DNA, the CDR3 is TGTGCCAGCGGGGGAGGGGACTACAATGAGCAGTTCTTC. Translation gives CASGGGDYNEQFF.

V and J are TRBV4-2 and TRBJ2-2; 8 positions agree with TRBD1. Per germline, CDR1 LGHNA and CDR2 YNFKEQ. The V gene end was trimmed by 4 bases and the J gene end by 4 bases; junction bases not matched to a gene: 5. The CDR3 has 15 residues. The CDR3: CASSLGQGGTGELFF. In DNA, the CDR3 is TGTGCCAGCAGCCTAGGACAGGGTGGCACCGGGGAGCTGTTTTTT.

As concerns this clone: Other nucleotide sequences from this sample produce the same CDR3. V gene TRBV7-9 combines with J gene TRBJ2-3; D unresolved. CDR3 length: 12 residues. The germline CDR1 and CDR2 sequences are SEHNR and FQNEAQ (reference sequence). Trimming stripped 4 bases from V and 3 bases from J, with 5 bases between. This chain's CDR3 is CASSYPTDTQYF. DNA of the CDR3: TGTGCCAGCAGCTACCCGACAGATACGCAGTATTTT.

CDR3 in amino acids: CSVEDPSPQGLYEQYF. The DNA for the CDR3 is TGCAGCGTTGAAGACCCTTCCCCGCAGGGCCTCTACGAGCAGTACTTC. This sequence joins TRBV29-1 and TRBJ2-7; D is perhaps TRBD1 (5 bases). The CDR3 length is 16 residues. V lost 0 bases, J lost 3 bases, and 18 bases lay in between. Germline values: CDR1 SQVTM, CDR2 ANQGSEA.

This clone turned up a few times. The rearrangement uses TRBV7-2 and TRBJ1-1; 8 nucleotides agree with TRBD1. The CDR3 runs to 13 residues. V shed 7 bases, J shed 2 bases, and the junction held 3 bases outside the gene matches. Germline-derived CDR1 and CDR2 are SGHTA and FQGNSA. CDR3 coding DNA: TGTGCCAGCATCGGGACAGGAAACACTGAAGCTTTCTTT. Protein: CASIGTGNTEAFF.

The J gene is TRBJ2-7, the V gene TRBV29-1; perhaps TRBD2 as D (5 bases). In germline, CDR1 is SQVTM, CDR2 ANQGSEA. The CDR3 sequence is 12 residues long. Trimming shortened V by 0 bases and J by 7 bases, and 10 bases separated the two germline ends. The CDR3 loop reads CSVEEEGWEQYF. The DNA for the CDR3 is TGCAGCGTTGAAGAAGAGGGTTGGGAGCAGTACTTC.

This chain connects TRBV7-9 to TRBJ1-2; D possibly corresponds to TRBD1 (6 bases). V lost 5 bases and J lost 4, with 14 bases in between. The germline CDR1 and CDR2 sequences are SEHNR and FQNEAQ (reference sequence). The CDR3 is 14 amino acids. DNA of the CDR3: TGTGCCAGCAGCCCACGACAGGACTCCTATGGCTACACCTTC. Its translation is CASSPRQDSYGYTF.

The chain uses TRBV6-6 and TRBJ2-1; 8 bases line up with TRBD2. Germline V gene lookup returns CDR1 MNHNY and CDR2 SVGAGI (reference sequence). The V gene end was trimmed by 6 bases and the J gene end by 6 bases; junction bases not matched to a gene: 13. The CDR3 is 16 amino acids. Written as DNA, the CDR3 is TGTGCCAGCAGCCTAAACCGGGAGGGCCCGGGCAATGAGCAGTTCTTC. Its protein is CASSLNREGPGNEQFF.

The chain joins TRBV11-2 to TRBJ1-1; D may be TRBD1 (6 bases). Germline CDR1 SGHAT, CDR2 FQNNGV. The CDR3 contains 13 residues. Trimming removed 4 bases at V and 1 base at J, with 7 bases between. In nucleotides, the CDR3 is TGTGCCAGCAGCTACAGGGCGAACACTGAAGCTTTCTTT. Its protein product is CASSYRANTEAFF.

This chain connects TRBV25-1 to TRBJ1-1; 7 nucleotides line up with TRBD1. The CDR3 has 14 amino acids. V was pared by 8 bases and J by 3 bases, with 9 bases of the junction left unmatched. Germline loops: CDR1 MGHDK, CDR2 SYGVNS. The CDR3 loop reads CASGDRVGDTEAFF. The DNA for the CDR3 is TGTGCCAGCGGAGACAGGGTTGGTGACACTGAAGCTTTCTTT.

This chain joins TRBV13 and TRBJ2-7; D is possibly TRBD2 (6 bases). Germline V gives CDR1 PRHDT, CDR2 FYEKMQ (reference sequence). The CDR3 has 16 residues. The V end lost 3 bases, the J end lost 2 bases, and 17 bases lay between the germline ends. CDR3 residues: CASSLAAGITTYEQYF. Written as DNA, the CDR3 is TGTGCCAGCAGCTTGGCCGCGGGGATAACCACCTACGAGCAGTACTTC.

This chain joins TRBV7-8 and TRBJ2-3; 14 bases line up with TRBD2. The CDR3 runs to 18 residues. Germline CDR1 is SGHVS and CDR2 is FQNEAQ. With 3 bases clipped from V and 4 bases from J, the junction kept 9 bases outside the gene matches. CDR3 amino acids: CASSFRLAGGSKPDTQYF. Written as DNA, the CDR3 is TGTGCCAGCAGCTTCCGACTAGCGGGAGGGTCAAAGCCAGATACGCAGTATTTT.

The rearrangement joins TRBV28 to TRBJ2-7, with D unclear. Trimming removed 4 bases from V and 0 bases from J, with 16 bases in between. Germline V gene lookup returns CDR1 MDHEN and CDR2 SYDVKM. The CDR3 consists of 16 residues. The chain's CDR3 is CASSSPQESTSYEQYF. Written as DNA, the CDR3 is TGTGCCAGCAGTTCCCCGCAAGAGTCCACCTCCTACGAGCAGTACTTC.

In the case of this clone: A read error is possible here, since a much larger clone lies one base away. V and J are TRBV5-8 and TRBJ1-1; D is unresolved. The V gene lost 5 bases and the J gene lost 1 base, with 6 bases spanning the gap. From germline, CDR1 is SGHTS and CDR2 YDEGEE. The CDR3 runs 12 residues. CDR3 in amino acids: CASSWGNTEAFF. The CDR3 DNA sequence: TGTGCCAGCAGTTGGGGGAACACTGAAGCTTTCTTT.

V gene TRBV4-1 combines with J gene TRBJ1-4; 11 bases agree with TRBD1. Germline V gene sequence: CDR1 MGHRA, CDR2 YSYEKL. V lost 3 bases, J lost 8 bases, and 5 bases stayed unmatched. There are 15 residues in the CDR3. The CDR3 coding sequence is TGCGCCAGCAGCCAGTCGGACAGGGGGCAAGAAAAACTGTTTTTT. Its protein is CASSQSDRGQEKLFF.

This clone was detected once. Other nucleotide sequences from this sample produce the same CDR3. The rearrangement uses TRBV4-3 and TRBJ2-5; 9 positions agree with TRBD2. Germline loops: CDR1 LGHNA, CDR2 YSLEER. The CDR3 sequence is 14 residues long. Trimming cost V 1 base and J 5 bases; bases outside gene matches: 2. The chain's CDR3 is CASSQGLAAETQYF. CDR3 nucleotides: TGCGCCAGCAGCCAAGGACTAGCGGCCGAGACCCAGTACTTC.

J is TRBJ2-1 and V is TRBV28; TRBD2 agrees at 9 bases. The length of the CDR3 is 16 residues. Looked up from germline, CDR1 is MDHEN and CDR2 is SYDVKM. J gave up 5 bases and V 3 bases, and 8 bases lay outside the gene matches. CDR3 sequence: CASSLSGRPWDNEQFF. CDR3 coding DNA: TGTGCCAGCAGTTTGAGCGGGAGGCCGTGGGACAATGAGCAGTTCTTC.

This clone was observed once. The V call is TRBV11-2, the J call TRBJ1-1, with 7 bases lining up with TRBD1. The V segment lost 5 bases and the J segment 0 bases; nucleotides outside the gene matches: 6. This CDR3 spans 15 amino acids. Germline V gene lookup returns CDR1 SGHAT and CDR2 FQNNGV. The CDR3 bases are TGTGCCAGCAGCGTTTACGACAGGGTGAACACTGAAGCTTTCTTT. It encodes CASSVYDRVNTEAFF.